The present entry profiles one TCR beta chain with its context. The V gene lost 1 base and the J gene lost 4 bases, with 7 bases spanning the gap. The CDR3 is 13 residues long. The V gene's germline CDR1 is LGHDT and CDR2 YNNKEL (reference sequence). The data derive from a study of blood T cell repertoires in COVID-19. Study-wide background: In each case, the material was cDNA or gDNA derived from T cells, B-cell-depleted T cells, or PBMCs.

Repertoires were generated with immunoSEQ multiplex PCR, while TCRdb's copy carries only in-frame clones and drops some. The sample includes about 170,000 clones, about 90% of them seen just once. This sequence was found in a woman aged 45-60 years who had recovered from COVID-19. The sequencing sample was made of PBMCs or T cells enriched from blood (not recorded which). The chain carries TRBV3-1 (or the pseudogene TRBV3-2) and TRBJ2-5; D uncertain. CDR3 DNA sequence: TGTGCCAGCAGCCAAGCTCTGTCAGAGACCCAGTACTTC. Residues: CASSQALSETQYF.